This TCR beta chain appears in the sequencing data of a study of T cell changes during pregnancy in multiple sclerosis. This CDR3 comprises 14 residues. Germline loops: CDR1 MNHEY, CDR2 SMNVEV (reference sequence). The V end was cut by 6 bases, the J end by 1 base, with 12 bases between. Method: immunoSEQ multiplex PCR; TCRdb's copy keeps in-frame clones and lacks some. The table records 25,000 to 35,000 clones, almost 90% of them present only once. The source material was CD4+ T cells from peripheral blood mononuclear cells, sampled in the first trimester of pregnancy. This sequence joins TRBV27 and TRBJ1-1; a weak D match, TRBD1 (6 bases). This clonotype was sampled from a female donor in good health, enrolled as a control in a pregnancy study. CDR3 loop: CASRPTGTNTEAFF. CDR3 nucleotides: TGTGCCAGCAGACCGACAGGTACGAACACTGAAGCTTTCTTT.